This T cell receptor beta chain appears in the sequencing data of a study of cytomegalovirus exposure and HLA in healthy donors. The wider study: The roughly 120 validation repertoires, a later analysis reported, used the same platform as the 600 to 700 repertoires from the first cohort.

General study results and limits: Cytomegalovirus association was listed for about 170 TCR beta chains. The dataset shows that most TCR sequences were rare, while some public TCRs occurred in many donors. In vitro experiments confirmed that three CMV-associated chains were specific for CMV antigens.

Using immunoSEQ multiplex PCR, the repertoire was profiled, and TCRdb retains in-frame clones only, with some absent. The data show 140,000 to 150,000 clones, roughly 92% seen once. About this clone itself: Its specificity is unknown.

This sequence originates from a man aged 18 to 29 in good health and CMV-seronegative. The sample was PBMCs.

Here the CDR3 DNA reads TGTGCCAGCAGCCAAGTAAGCGGTACCTACGAGCAGTACTTC. As protein: CASSQVSGTYEQYF. This rearrangement joins TRBV14 to TRBJ2-7; possibly TRBD2 for D (5 bases). Germline values: CDR1 SGHDN, CDR2 FVKESK. Between the trimmed V and J ends, which lost 1 base and 2 bases, there was a span of 9 bases. The CDR3 loop spans 14 amino acids.